The source of this T cell receptor beta chain is a study of OX40 agonist ivuxolimab in advanced cancers. A few counts support this clone. From germline, CDR1 is SGHRS and CDR2 YFSETQ. V was clipped by 1 base and J by 2 bases, with 9 bases between them. This CDR3 comprises 14 residues. Libraries were prepared by immunoSEQ multiplex PCR; TCRdb keeps only in-frame clonotypes and omits some of them. The sample includes about 49,000 clones, 75% to 85% of them seen just once. This clonotype was sampled from an adult with an advanced solid tumor such as melanoma, head and neck, liver or kidney cancer. The material was CD4+ or CD8+ T cells sorted from blood, obtained in a trial of the OX40 agonist ivuxolimab. The V call is TRBV5-1, the J call TRBJ1-1; D gene unclear. The CDR3 protein is CASSLTSANTEAFF. CDR3 in DNA: TGCGCCAGCAGCTTGACGTCCGCCAACACTGAAGCTTTCTTT.